The 20 T cell receptor beta chains below come from one sample, sequenced in a study of CD4 T cells in lung cancer. Which antigens these TCRs recognize remains unknown. PBMCs stimulated more than 10 days with mutant 27-mer peptides plus IL21, IL7, IL15, IL2. The sorted cells were live T cells secreting IFNgamma after restimulation with peptide-pulsed B cells. At about 3 or 11 cells per well, sorted cells grew for 14 to 20 days. The method was immunoSEQ multiplex PCR; TCRdb's version includes in-frame clones alone and lacks a portion of them. Here the sample spans 1,500 to 2,000 clones, about three quarters being singletons. What was sequenced was a CD4+ T cell line or clone grown in culture. The receptor source for this set is a woman in her fifties or sixties with non-small cell lung cancer. Some clones in this sample may be carry-over from other donors' samples.

This chain joins TRBV5-1 and TRBJ2-1, with TRBD1 as a possible D gene (6 bases). Between the trimmed V and J ends, which lost 0 bases and 5 bases, there was a span of 12 bases. The CDR3 consists of 15 residues. The germline CDR1 and CDR2 sequences are SGHRS and YFSETQ. The CDR3 reads CASSLGDRRDNEQFF. The CDR3, as DNA: TGCGCCAGCAGCTTGGGTGACAGGAGAGACAATGAGCAGTTCTTC.

V is TRBV5-4 and J is TRBJ2-5; TRBD2 matches 7 bases. CDR1 and CDR2 (germline): SGHNT, YYREEE (reference sequence). The CDR3 loop spans 14 amino acids. Trimming cost V 0 bases and J 5 bases; bases outside gene matches: 4. This chain's CDR3 is CASSLGLAAETQYF. CDR3 DNA: TGTGCCAGCAGCTTGGGTCTAGCGGCGGAGACCCAGTACTTC.

This rearrangement joins TRBV12-5 to TRBJ1-5; the match to TRBD1 covers 9 bases. Per germline, CDR1 LGHNT and CDR2 FRNRAP. The V and J ends lost 3 bases and 5 bases, in that order; junction bases with no gene match: 11. The CDR3 has 17 amino acids. The CDR3 DNA reads TGTGCTAGTGGTTTCCCACCCCGGACAGGGGCAGATCAGCCCCAGCATTTT. Translating gives CASGFPPRTGADQPQHF. The complete variable domain, with remaining parts taken from reference TRBV12-5 and TRBJ1-5, reads DARVTQTPRHKVTEMGQEVTMRCQPILGHNTVFWYRQTMMQGLELLAYFRNRAPLDDSGMPKDRFSAEMPDATLATLKIQPSEPRDSAVYFCASGFPPRTGADQPQHFGDGTRLSIL.

The chain recombines TRBV9 with TRBJ1-1; TRBD1 is a possible D gene (5 bases). The V gene's germline CDR1 is SGDLS and CDR2 YYNGEE. The CDR3 totals 14 residues. The V end was cut by 0 bases, the J end by 5 bases, with 11 bases between. For the CDR3, the DNA is TGTGCCAGCAGCGTAGTGGGGGGGTGGACTGAAGCTTTCTTT. The encoded protein is CASSVVGGWTEAFF.

This clone was seen only a few times. The CDR3 here is CASTRGGAGELFF. CDR3 DNA sequence: TGTGCCAGCACCCGAGGGGGGGCCGGGGAGCTGTTTTTT. The chain is built from TRBV7-2 and TRBJ2-2, with TRBD2 as a possible D gene (7 bases). CDR1 and CDR2 (germline): SGHTA, FQGNSA. This CDR3 region has 13 residues. V lost 7 bases and J 6 bases, leaving 12 bases between the germline ends. The complete variable domain, with remaining parts taken from reference TRBV7-2 and TRBJ2-2, reads GAGVSQSPSNKVTEKGKDVELRCDPISGHTALYWYRQSLGQGLEFLIYFQGNSAPDKSGLPSDRFSAERTGGSVSTLTIQRTQQEDSAVYLCASTRGGAGELFFGEGSRLTVL.

The chain has TRBV7-2 and TRBJ2-3; 8 positions agree with TRBD2. The germline V gene has CDR1 SGHTA and CDR2 FQGNSA. The CDR3 is 18 amino acids. V was clipped by 0 bases and J by 2 bases; unmatched bases: 10. This CDR3 reads CASSLARTSRSDTDTQYF. The CDR3 region has the DNA TGTGCCAGCAGCTTAGCTAGGACTAGCAGATCCGACACAGATACGCAGTATTTT. Full variable domain (remainder filled in from reference TRBV7-2 and TRBJ2-3): GAGVSQSPSNKVTEKGKDVELRCDPISGHTALYWYRQSLGQGLEFLIYFQGNSAPDKSGLPSDRFSAERTGGSVSTLTIQRTQQEDSAVYLCASSLARTSRSDTDTQYFGPGTRLTVL.

This rearrangement joins TRBV7-9 to TRBJ2-3; D call uncertain. The CDR3 spans 13 residues. Deletions cut 5 bases from V and 4 bases from J, with 10 bases between. Germline assignment: CDR1 SEHNR and CDR2 FQNEAQ (reference sequence). The CDR3 reads CASSPKAPDTQYF. CDR3 DNA sequence: TGTGCCAGCAGCCCGAAAGCCCCAGATACGCAGTATTTT. The variable domain in full, completed from reference TRBV7-9 and TRBJ2-3, reads DTGVSQNPRHKITKRGQNVTFRCDPISEHNRLYWYRQTLGQGPEFLTYFQNEAQLEKSRLLSDRFSAERPKGSFSTLEIQRTEQGDSAMYLCASSPKAPDTQYFGPGTRLTVL.

The sample holds a few counts of this clone. The V call is TRBV6-6, the J call TRBJ1-2, with D unresolved. This CDR3 comprises 15 residues. With 2 bases removed from V and 5 bases from J, the gap between germline ends came to 15 bases. The germline CDR1 and CDR2 sequences are MNHNY and SVGAGI (reference sequence). The CDR3 sequence is CASSYGRLSGYGYTF. The CDR3 coding sequence is TGTGCCAGCAGTTACGGCCGTCTTTCCGGTTATGGCTACACCTTC.

The rearrangement links TRBV5-1 to TRBJ1-1; D not resolved. Per the germline V gene, CDR1 is SGHRS and CDR2 is YFSETQ. Between the trimmed V and J ends, which lost 0 bases and 4 bases, there was a span of 16 bases. The CDR3 covers 16 residues. In DNA form, the CDR3 reads TGCGCCAGCAGCTTGGATCGTGGGGAGGGCCGCACTGAAGCTTTCTTT. This codes for CASSLDRGEGRTEAFF.

This chain connects TRBV2 to TRBJ2-1; 10 bases align to TRBD2. Germline CDR1 reads SNHLY; CDR2 reads FYNNEI. This CDR3 spans 18 amino acids. J gave up 7 bases and V 2 bases, and 14 bases lay outside the gene matches. In DNA, the CDR3 is TGTGCCAGCAGTGAATCAGGGCTAGCGGGGGCCAATGCGAATGAGCAGTTCTTC. Translation: CASSESGLAGANANEQFF.

This clone was seen once. The rearrangement joins TRBV19 to TRBJ1-3; D unclear. Germline V CDR1 and CDR2: LNHDA, SQIVND (reference sequence). V was trimmed by 3 bases and J by 4 bases, leaving 10 bases between them. The CDR3 runs to 14 residues. In DNA, the CDR3 is TGTGCCAGTAGTATTAGCGGGATGGGAAACACCATATATTTT. Translation: CASSISGMGNTIYF. Full variable domain (rest looked up from reference TRBV19 and TRBJ1-3): DGGITQSPKYLFRKEGQNVTLSCEQNLNHDAMYWYRQDPGQGLRLIYYSQIVNDFQKGDIAEGYSVSREKKESFPLTVTSAQKNPTAFYLCASSISGMGNTIYFGEGSWLTVV.

J is TRBJ2-1 and V is TRBV2, with 10 bases lining up with TRBD2. From germline, CDR1 is SNHLY and CDR2 FYNNEI. Trimming cost V 6 bases and J 0 bases; bases outside gene matches: 2. This CDR3 has 15 amino acids. The CDR3 loop reads CASSPSGSSYNEQFF. The CDR3 DNA reads TGTGCCAGCAGCCCTAGCGGGAGCTCCTACAATGAGCAGTTCTTC.

The chain employs TRBV5-8 and TRBJ1-5, with TRBD1 identical over 9 bases. Trimming removed 4 bases from V and 15 bases from J; junction bases left unmatched: 20. This CDR3 region has 16 residues. From germline, CDR1 is SGHTS and CDR2 YDEGEE. CDR3 protein: CASSPDLDRGVGPPHF. As DNA, the CDR3 is TGTGCCAGCAGCCCCGATCTGGACAGGGGCGTCGGGCCTCCGCATTTT.

This chain joins TRBV28 and TRBJ1-1; D uncertain. The CDR3 length is 14 residues. Trimming pared 1 base from V and 8 bases from J, leaving 14 bases between. Per germline, CDR1 MDHEN and CDR2 SYDVKM. The CDR3 bases are TGTGCCAGCAGTTTATACAGCCCCGACCGAGAAGCTTTCTTT. Its translation is CASSLYSPDREAFF.

This rearrangement joins TRBV21-1 to TRBJ2-7. TRBV21-1 is noted as a pseudogene. The CDR3 contains 13 residues. CDR3 DNA sequence: TGTGCCAGCAGCCAAAAGCCGTCAGACGAGCAGTACTTC. This encodes CASSQKPSDEQYF.

This chain links TRBV28 with TRBJ1-4; 12 nucleotides agree with TRBD1. Germline trimming cut 5 bases from V and 8 bases from J; bases unmatched to any gene: 9. Per germline, CDR1 MDHEN and CDR2 SYDVKM. CDR3 length: 16 amino acids. The DNA for the CDR3 is TGTGCCAGCAGTGGTCCCGGGACAGGGGGCCGGGAAAAACTGTTTTTT. This gives the protein CASSGPGTGGREKLFF.

This chain connects TRBV27 to TRBJ2-7; perhaps TRBD1 as D (5 bases). The length of the CDR3 is 12 residues. Germline V gene sequence: CDR1 MNHEY, CDR2 SMNVEV (reference sequence). V was cut by 6 bases and J by 6 bases, with 12 bases left in between. The CDR3 DNA reads TGTGCCAGCAGCTTTCAGGGTGCCGAGCAGTACTTC. Amino acids: CASSFQGAEQYF.

The V gene is TRBV11-2, the J gene TRBJ2-3; D gene ambiguous. This CDR3 spans 14 amino acids. V dropped 0 bases and J dropped 2 bases, with 6 bases sitting between them. The germline V gene encodes CDR1 SGHAT and CDR2 FQNNGV. The chain's CDR3 is CASSLEVYTDTQYF. DNA for the CDR3: TGTGCCAGCAGCTTAGAGGTCTACACAGATACGCAGTATTTT.

The chain employs TRBV30 and TRBJ2-5; tentatively, D is TRBD2 (6 bases). This CDR3 has 13 residues. Trimming removed 5 bases from V and 4 bases from J, with 14 bases in between. Germline CDR1 is GTSNPN and CDR2 is SVGIG (reference sequence). CDR3 residues: CAWGQGGRETQYF. CDR3 DNA: TGTGCCTGGGGGCAGGGAGGTCGAGAGACCCAGTACTTC.

The sample holds one count of this clone. V gene TRBV5-6 combines with J gene TRBJ2-3; D is undetermined. Between the trimmed V and J ends, which lost 1 base and 0 bases, there was a span of 12 bases. The V gene's germline CDR1 is SGHDT and CDR2 YYEEEE. This CDR3 region has 16 residues. This CDR3 is CASSLISGHSTDTQYF. CDR3 nucleotide sequence: TGTGCCAGCAGCTTGATCTCCGGGCACAGCACAGATACGCAGTATTTT.